The entry that follows covers one TCR beta chain sequence. Its antigen is currently unknown. TCRdb re-derived calls from the 5' RACE reads in MiXCR, one entry per CDR3 protein. The top ten hold about 8.6% of the sample, which has roughly 510,000 distinct CDR3 sequences, 17% seen once. Germline V CDR1 and CDR2: GTSNPN, SVGIG (reference sequence). This CDR3 region has 14 residues. Trimming removed 2 bases at V and 0 bases at J, with 11 bases between. The sample belongs to a study of T-cell memory formation after mild COVID-19. As for the study in general: TCR clusters largely stayed donor specific. General study results and limits: Clones from the second wave (peaking day 37) had unconfirmed SARS-CoV-2 specificity. Clones shrinking from day 15 to 85 showed even CD4/CD8 mixes; later expanders tilted CD4+.

What was sequenced was PBMCs or a T cell subset sorted from them (not recorded which). This sequence joins TRBV30 and TRBJ2-7; tentative D call: TRBD1 (6 bases). This TCR was recovered from an adult woman who had mild COVID-19 (a few samples of this study predate the infection). Cell type and time point are not known. In DNA form, the CDR3 reads TGTGCCTGGAGTTCAGGGGCGGGCTCCTACGAGCAGTACTTC. It encodes CAWSSGAGSYEQYF.